This TCR beta chain is drawn from a study of blood T cell repertoires in COVID-19. Study in general: In each case, the material was cDNA or gDNA derived from T cells, B-cell-depleted T cells, or PBMCs.

Participants came from some 26 US areas, aged roughly 18 to 95 years. Recovery meant two consecutive negative NP/OP PCR tests, professional clearance, or resolved symptoms. Profiling relied on immunoSEQ multiplex PCR, and the TCRdb table lists in-frame clones only, not all of them. The data hold about 310,000 clones, with about nine tenths observed a single time. V was trimmed by 3 bases and J by 5 bases, leaving 11 bases between them. In germline, CDR1 is SGHTA, CDR2 FQGNSA. CDR3 size: 13 residues. Material for sequencing was PBMCs or T cells enriched from blood (not recorded which). V gene TRBV7-2 combines with J gene TRBJ2-7; D remains unclear. This TCR was sampled from a woman aged 30 to 39 who had recovered from COVID-19. The DNA for the CDR3 is TGTGCCAGCAGCTTTCGACTCAGTGACGAGCAGTACTTC. It is translated as CASSFRLSDEQYF.